The 27 T cell receptor beta chains presented below share a single source sample, sequenced in a study of spatial heterogeneity in lung cancer (dated by TCRdb to about 2019). The sample's time point label, decoded: sample taken at primary tumor resection. Whole RNA extracted from tumor and nontumor lung tissue, or from cryopreserved PBMC samples, was used for TCR sequencing without cell sorting. Preparation of the library involved 5' RACE. Instrument used: NextSeq 500. The public reads were quality trimmed at Q25 with fastp and then assembled into clones with MiXCR by TCRdb, keeping productive beta chains. A single entry per CDR3 protein holds the most common genes and DNA from its merged rows. In all, the sample holds tens of thousands of distinct CDR3 sequences, and approximately 12% of those were seen once. Clones ranked in the top ten supply about two fifths of the sample. The sequences come from PBMCs, collected at surgery. These receptors were taken from a male donor with early-stage non-small cell lung cancer.

The chain carries TRBV7-2 and TRBJ2-5; D might be TRBD1 (6 bases). V was clipped by 0 bases and J by 3 bases, with 11 bases between them. The CDR3 runs to 15 residues. Germline V gene data show CDR1 as SGHTA and CDR2 as FQGNSA. CDR3 coding DNA: TGTGCCAGCAGCTTAGCGGGAACAGGGAAAGAGACCCAGTACTTC. It yields the protein CASSLAGTGKETQYF.

This clonotype came up many times. The chain links TRBV15 to TRBJ2-5; no clear D gene. Germline CDR1 is LNHNV and CDR2 is YYDKDF (reference sequence). V shed 4 bases and J shed 1 base, with 4 bases lying between them. This CDR3 has 12 residues. CDR3 region: CATSNFQETQYF. CDR3 DNA sequence: TGTGCCACCAGCAACTTCCAAGAGACCCAGTACTTC.

This clonotype was seen a few times. The rearrangement joins TRBV4-1 to TRBJ1-4; D not certain. Germline V gene sequence: CDR1 MGHRA, CDR2 YSYEKL. The CDR3 has 16 amino acids. The V and J ends lost 4 bases and 2 bases respectively, with 14 bases between them. Here the CDR3 reads CASSRKSGRTNEKLFF. Here the CDR3 DNA reads TGCGCCAGCAGCCGCAAAAGCGGGAGGACTAATGAAAAACTGTTTTTT.

This clonotype was detected only a few times. V gene TRBV2 combines with J gene TRBJ2-1; possible D gene TRBD2, 5 bases. CDR1 is SNHLY and CDR2 is FYNNEI in the germline V gene. The CDR3 contains 13 residues. V lost 8 bases and J lost 0, with 8 bases in between. The CDR3 sequence: CASGESSYNEQFF. Written as DNA, the CDR3 is TGTGCCAGCGGGGAGAGCTCCTACAATGAGCAGTTCTTC.

V and J are TRBV4-1 and TRBJ2-1; D is uncertain. CDR1 and CDR2 from the germline V gene are MGHRA and YSYEKL. The CDR3 runs to 16 residues. The ends were cut back, 1 base at V and 2 bases at J, with 12 bases in the middle. CDR3 amino acids: CASSQVSVVTYNEQFF. CDR3 DNA: TGCGCCAGCAGCCAAGTATCCGTGGTCACCTACAATGAGCAGTTCTTC.

In this sample, this clonotype turned up many times. The J gene is TRBJ1-5, the V gene TRBV28, with 12 bases matching TRBD1. CDR3 length: 16 residues. The germline gives CDR1 MDHEN, CDR2 SYDVKM. Germline trimming cut 5 bases from V and 7 bases from J; bases unmatched to any gene: 9. The CDR3 spells CASSPPGQGAEQPQHF. The CDR3 bases are TGTGCCAGCAGTCCGCCGGGACAGGGGGCAGAGCAGCCCCAGCATTTT.

This clonotype was picked up a small number of times. V gene TRBV28 combines with J gene TRBJ1-6; D is perhaps TRBD1 (6 bases). V was shortened by 8 bases and J by 9 bases, with 11 bases between the two germline ends. The length of the CDR3 is 12 residues. Germline CDR1 MDHEN, CDR2 SYDVKM. The CDR3 nucleotides are TGTGCCAGCGGCAGGGGTCGTTCACCCCTCCACTTT. Amino acids: CASGRGRSPLHF.

This clonotype has just a few counts. The V call is TRBV7-2, the J call TRBJ2-7; the match to TRBD1 covers 10 bases. This CDR3 has 14 amino acids. Trimming took 4 bases from V and 6 from J; bases not matched to a gene: 6. The germline V gene has CDR1 SGHTA and CDR2 FQGNSA. CDR3 region: CASSSRDRGLEQYF. The CDR3 region has the DNA TGTGCCAGCAGCTCCCGGGACAGGGGCCTCGAGCAGTACTTC.

At least ten counts were recorded for this clonotype. CDR3: CASRPPNRGRVDEQYF. As DNA, the CDR3 is TGTGCCAGCAGACCCCCTAACAGGGGGCGCGTCGACGAGCAGTACTTC. The V and J genes are TRBV6-2 or TRBV6-3 and TRBJ2-7; TRBD1 matches 9 bases. V gave up 6 bases and J gave up 5 bases; unmatched junction bases: 14. The CDR3 spans 16 residues. CDR1 and CDR2 (germline): MNHEY, SVGEGT.

In the case of this clonotype: This CDR3 is missing its conserved last phenylalanine or tryptophan, likely due to a read error. This chain uses TRBV4-3 with TRBJ2-3, with 8 bases identical to TRBD2. Germline CDR1 LGHNA, CDR2 YSLEER. The CDR3 spans 16 residues. Trimming took 0 bases from V and 4 from J; bases not matched to a gene: 6. CDR3 residues: CASSQDQAGEADTQYL. The CDR3 DNA reads as TGCGCCAGCAGCCAAGACCAAGCGGGAGAGGCAGATACGCAGTATTTA.

This clonotype has more than one count but fewer than ten. The genes are TRBV7-3 and TRBJ2-5; D ambiguous. Germline V CDR1 and CDR2: SGHTA, FQGTGA. There are 15 residues in the CDR3. V was cut by 1 base and J by 2 bases, with 11 bases left in between. CDR3 DNA: TGTGCCAGCAGCTTAAACAGTAATCTACAAGAGACCCAGTACTTC. This encodes CASSLNSNLQETQYF.

This clonotype came up many times. The chain uses TRBV7-2 and TRBJ2-5; D gene uncertain. The CDR3 consists of 15 residues. Germline V gives CDR1 SGHTA, CDR2 FQGNSA. V gave up 0 bases and J gave up 4 bases, with 12 bases separating them. The CDR3 reads CASSLAGGSGETQYF. CDR3 DNA sequence: TGTGCCAGCAGCTTAGCTGGTGGCAGTGGAGAGACCCAGTACTTC.

J is TRBJ1-1 and V is TRBV7-8; D is unresolved. This CDR3 contains 15 residues. The germline gives CDR1 SGHVS, CDR2 FQNEAQ. V lost 3 bases and J lost 5, with 16 bases in between. CDR3 DNA sequence: TGTGCCAGCAGCTTGACGGAGGGAATAGCGACTGAAGCTTTCTTT. Protein sequence: CASSLTEGIATEAFF. Full variable domain (rest looked up from reference TRBV7-8 and TRBJ1-1): GAGVSQSPRYKVAKRGQDVALRCDPISGHVSLFWYQQALGQGPEFLTYFQNEAQLDKSGLPSDRFFAERPEGSVSTLKIQRTQQEDSAVYLCASSLTEGIATEAFFGQGTRLTVV.

The chain carries TRBV7-2 and TRBJ2-7, with D tentatively TRBD2 (7 bases). The CDR3 totals 15 residues. CDR1 and CDR2 from the germline V gene are SGHTA and FQGNSA. Trimming stripped 4 bases from V and 2 bases from J, with 15 bases between. The CDR3 loop reads CASSSRGGGPYEQYF. The CDR3 region has the DNA TGTGCCAGCAGCTCCCGAGGGGGGGGACCCTACGAGCAGTACTTC.

This chain's CDR3 is CASRISESHEQYF. DNA of the CDR3: TGTGCCAGCAGGATTTCCGAGTCCCACGAGCAGTACTTC. The rearrangement uses TRBV5-5 and TRBJ2-7; no firm D call. This CDR3 region has 13 residues. Germline CDR1 and CDR2: SGHKS and YYEKEE (reference sequence). The germline V and J ends were trimmed by 5 bases and 5 bases, with 14 bases remaining between them.

V is TRBV20-1 and J is TRBJ2-7; D remains ambiguous. The CDR3 extends over 13 amino acids. Germline V CDR1 and CDR2: DFQATT, SNEGSKA (reference sequence). Trimming removed 6 bases at V and 2 bases at J, with 14 bases between. CDR3 bases: TGCAGTGCCCAGCAAGTGGGTACCTACGAGCAGTACTTC. Translation gives CSAQQVGTYEQYF.

The rearrangement joins TRBV20-1 to TRBJ2-7; D possibly matches TRBD1 or TRBD2 (5 bases each). This CDR3 has 17 amino acids. Trimming removed 5 bases at V and 2 bases at J, with 25 bases between. Germline CDR1 DFQATT, CDR2 SNEGSKA (reference sequence). The CDR3: CSALRVLGAASTYEQYF. CDR3 in DNA: TGCAGTGCTCTCAGGGTTCTCGGAGCGGCCAGCACCTACGAGCAGTACTTC.

The table lists this clonotype with many counts. The genes are TRBV6-6 and TRBJ1-5, with D possibly matching TRBD1 (5 bases). Germline V gene data show CDR1 as MNHNY and CDR2 as SVGAGI (reference sequence). The CDR3 sequence is 14 residues long. V was clipped by 2 bases and J by 3 bases, with 8 bases between them. CDR3 nucleotides: TGTGCCAGCAGTTACGGCAGGGACAATCAGCCCCAGCATTTT. Its translation is CASSYGRDNQPQHF.

A few counts support this clonotype. The chain combines TRBV20-1 with TRBJ1-1; a possible D gene is TRBD1 (5 bases). Germline lookup yields CDR1 DFQATT and CDR2 SNEGSKA (reference sequence). The V end lost 5 bases, the J end lost 4 bases, and 14 bases lay between the germline ends. This CDR3 spans 13 amino acids. The CDR3 is CSAPGRFGTEAFF. CDR3 DNA: TGCAGTGCTCCGGGACGTTTTGGCACTGAAGCTTTCTTT.

This clonotype has more than one count but fewer than ten. V gene TRBV28 combines with J gene TRBJ2-1, with 7 bases matching TRBD2. The V gene end was trimmed by 5 bases and the J gene end by 3 bases; junction bases not matched to a gene: 7. The CDR3 spans 15 residues. Looked up from germline, CDR1 is MDHEN and CDR2 is SYDVKM. The CDR3 spells CASSQSGTRYNEQFF. CDR3 sequence (DNA): TGTGCCAGCAGTCAGAGCGGGACTCGCTACAATGAGCAGTTCTTC.

The genes are TRBV2 and TRBJ1-5; D is unresolved. Trimming left V 4 bases short and J 7 bases short, with 14 bases between. The CDR3 consists of 14 residues. CDR1 and CDR2 (germline): SNHLY, FYNNEI. DNA of the CDR3: TGTGCCAGCAGTGGAGGCAGTTTACGACAGCCCCAGCATTTT. Protein sequence: CASSGGSLRQPQHF.

A few counts support this clonotype. This chain joins TRBV6-5 and TRBJ2-1; D is undetermined. The CDR3 length is 15 residues. V shed 6 bases and J shed 4 bases, with 16 bases lying between them. Germline CDR1 reads MNHEY; CDR2 reads SVGAGI. The CDR3 reads CASSMGMPQYNEQFF. In nucleotides, the CDR3 is TGTGCCAGCAGCATGGGAATGCCCCAGTACAATGAGCAGTTCTTC.

In this sample, this clonotype turned up a few times. The chain carries TRBV7-3 and TRBJ2-3; TRBD1 might be the D (5 bases). The CDR3 length is 15 residues. Germline CDR1 and CDR2: SGHTA and FQGTGA. Trimming cost V 0 bases and J 0 bases, with 7 bases left between them. For the CDR3, the DNA is TGTGCCAGCAGCTTAACCAGGGATAGCACAGATACGCAGTATTTT. It specifies CASSLTRDSTDTQYF. Using reference TRBV7-3 and TRBJ2-3 for the parts outside the CDR3, the full variable domain is GAGVSQTPSNKVTEKGKYVELRCDPISGHTALYWYRQSLGQGPEFLIYFQGTGAADDSGLPNDRFFAVRPEGSVSTLKIQRTERGDSAVYLCASSLTRDSTDTQYFGPGTRLTVL.

This clonotype was seen more than once but under ten times. The chain combines TRBV10-3 with TRBJ2-2; D tentatively fits TRBD1 or TRBD2 (7 bases each). Germline V gene sequence: CDR1 ENHRY, CDR2 SYGVKD. The CDR3 sequence is 16 residues long. Trimming shortened V by 6 bases and J by 5 bases, and 19 bases separated the two germline ends. This chain's CDR3 is CAIRPGGTDSTGELFF. The CDR3 bases are TGTGCCATCAGACCCGGGGGGACAGACAGTACCGGGGAGCTGTTTTTT.

This clonotype has a handful of counts. The chain recombines TRBV2 with TRBJ2-2; a possible D gene is TRBD2 (5 bases). Trimming took off 4 bases at V and 3 bases at J, with 12 bases between the two ends. The CDR3 spans 15 residues. Germline V gives CDR1 SNHLY, CDR2 FYNNEI. The CDR3 loop reads CASSGRGRDTGELFF. The CDR3 DNA reads as TGTGCCAGCAGTGGGCGAGGGCGCGACACCGGGGAGCTGTTTTTT.

This clonotype was seen only a few times. This sequence joins TRBV18 and TRBJ2-7; 8 positions agree with TRBD1. This CDR3 is built from 11 residues. The ends lost 2 bases at V and 9 bases at J; junction bases unmatched: 0. Germline CDR1 and CDR2: KGHSH and LQKENI. In DNA, the CDR3 is TGTGCCAGCTCACCAGACAGGGGGCAGTACTTC. Its translation: CASSPDRGQYF.

Only a few counts were recorded for this clonotype. The V and J genes are TRBV13 and TRBJ2-1; no firm D call. Trimming stripped 5 bases from V and 2 bases from J, with 13 bases between. CDR1 is PRHDT and CDR2 is FYEKMQ in the germline V gene (reference sequence). This CDR3 has 15 amino acids. The CDR3: CASSRDPATYNEQFF. DNA of the CDR3: TGTGCCAGCAGCCGAGACCCAGCTACCTACAATGAGCAGTTCTTC.